The entry below describes one T cell receptor (beta chain). Its target is unknown. This record belongs to a study of T cell responses to AZD1222 COVID-19 vaccine. Study results and caveats: At baseline, just five to seven AZD1222 recipients tested seropositive.

The data were produced by immunoSEQ multiplex PCR, yet TCRdb's version contains in-frame clones alone and is incomplete. The sample lists roughly 100,000 clones; 90% were seen once. The source material was peripheral blood, sampled on day 0 of AZD1222 vaccination. The receptor was isolated from an adult in good health.

The CDR3 is CSGIQENTEAFF. CDR3 nucleotide sequence: TGCAGCGGGATACAGGAGAACACTGAAGCTTTCTTT. The gene calls are TRBV29-1 and TRBJ1-1, with D possibly TRBD1 on 5 matching bases. This CDR3 has 12 residues. Trimming removed 7 bases at V and 1 base at J, with 10 bases between. Germline CDR1 and CDR2: SQVTM and ANQGSEA.